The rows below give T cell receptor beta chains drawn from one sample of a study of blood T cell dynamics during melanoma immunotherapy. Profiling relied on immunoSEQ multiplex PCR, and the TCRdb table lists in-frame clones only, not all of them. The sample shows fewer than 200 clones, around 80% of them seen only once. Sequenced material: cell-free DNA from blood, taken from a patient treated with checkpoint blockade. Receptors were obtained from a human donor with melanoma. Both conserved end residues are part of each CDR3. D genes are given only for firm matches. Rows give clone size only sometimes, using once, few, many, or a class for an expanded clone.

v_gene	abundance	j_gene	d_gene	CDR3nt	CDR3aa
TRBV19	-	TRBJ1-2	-	TGTGCCAGTAGTCCGCTACTGGGGGAGGCTGGCTACACCTTC	CASSPLLGEAGYTF
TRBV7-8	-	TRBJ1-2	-	TGTGCCAGCAGCTTAGCAAGGGTGAGGCATGGCTACACCTTC	CASSLARVRHGYTF
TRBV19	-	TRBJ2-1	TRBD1	TGTGCCAGTACCGATGGGAGGGGACAGGGATACAATGAGCAGTTCTTC	CASTDGRGQGYNEQFF
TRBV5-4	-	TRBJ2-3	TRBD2	TGTGCCAGCAGCAGGTCGGGGGGGCTCGTCACAGATACGCAGTATTTT	CASSRSGGLVTDTQYF
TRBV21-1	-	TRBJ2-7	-	TGTGCCAGCAGTCATAGGGTAACTAGCGTCAACTACGAGCAGTACTTC	CASSHRVTSVNYEQYF
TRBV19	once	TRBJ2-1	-	TGTGCCAGTAGTATTCTTACTGGGGACTACAATGAGCAGTTCTTC	CASSILTGDYNEQFF
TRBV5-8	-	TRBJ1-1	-	TGTGCCAGCAGCCTCCAGATAGGGTCGGGGACTGAAGCTTTCTTT	CASSLQIGSGTEAFF
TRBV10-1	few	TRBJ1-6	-	TGCGCCAGCAGTGAGACGGGGACGAATTCACCCCTCCACTTT	CASSETGTNSPLHF
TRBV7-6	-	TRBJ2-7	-	TGTGCCAGCAGTCCGGACCGGGTTTCGGCGCAGTACTTC	CASSPDRVSAQYF
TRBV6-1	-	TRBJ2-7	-	TGTGCCAGCAGTGAAGCCCCACAGGGTGCCCTTCACTACGAGCAGTACTTC	CASSEAPQGALHYEQYF
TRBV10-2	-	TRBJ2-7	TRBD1	TGCGCCAGCGCTATACCGGGACAGAGCTCCTACGAGCAGTACTTC	CASAIPGQSSYEQYF
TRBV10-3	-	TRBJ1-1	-	TGTGCCATCAGTGGTCCCCTGGGGGGATTGAACACTGAAGCTTTCTTT	CAISGPLGGLNTEAFF
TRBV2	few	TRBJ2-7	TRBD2	TGTGCCAGCAGTTTCGCGGGGGGGGGCGGATACGAGCAGTACTTC	CASSFAGGGGYEQYF
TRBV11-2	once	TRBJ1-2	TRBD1	TGTGCCAGCAGCACCTCGACAGGGAGGGATTACTATGGCTACACCTTC	CASSTSTGRDYYGYTF
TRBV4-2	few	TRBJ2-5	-	TGTGCCAGCAGCCAAGCGAGCGGGCCACAAGAGACCCAGTACTTC	CASSQASGPQETQYF
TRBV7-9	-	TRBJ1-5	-	TGTGCCAGCAGCTTAGGCGGGCGGGCAGCGTATAGCAATCAGCCCCAGCATTTT	CASSLGGRAAYSNQPQHF
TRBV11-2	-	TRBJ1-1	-	TGTGCCAGCAGCTCAGGGGTCTGGAACGCTGAAGCTTTCTTT	CASSSGVWNAEAFF
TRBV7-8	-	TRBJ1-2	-	TGTGCCAGCAGCTTAGTTGTCAGGGGAGATGGCTACACCTTC	CASSLVVRGDGYTF
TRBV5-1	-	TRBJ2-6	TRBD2	TGCGCCAGCAGCTCACGACTAGCGGGGGGGCCTGGGGCCAACGTCCTGACTTTC	CASSSRLAGGPGANVLTF